The entry below describes one TCR beta chain. This clonotype has just a few counts. What antigen it recognizes has not been identified. No much larger clonotype is one base removed from it; base qualities were not supplied. The sample is drawn from a study of T-cell memory formation after mild COVID-19 (dated by TCRdb to the early 2020s). Regarding the study in general: TCR sequence clusters from the two donors were found to be largely donor specific. In a couple of donors, T-cell clones that expanded and contracted after mild COVID-19 were followed by sequencing TCRalpha and TCRbeta repertoires longitudinally. The cohort comprised two young, previously healthy adult volunteers, one female and one male. General conclusions and limits of the study: Contracting CD4+ clones were found mainly in CM and EM memory subsets, while CD8+ clones were enriched in EMRA. Balanced CD4/CD8 phenotypes were observed for clones contracting from day 15 to 85, whereas a bias towards CD4+ was observed for a second wave of clones expanding from day 15 to 37. Only two mild cases were covered in the study, and larger cohorts including severe cases with pre-infection samples were considered necessary. SARS-CoV-2 specificity was not confirmed for the second-wave clones peaking on day 37. The detection of some responding clones in pre-infection memory suggests that pre-existing cross-reactive memory T cells joined the SARS-CoV-2 response.

The instrument given in TCRdb is Illumina NovaSeq 6000. TCRalpha and TCRbeta cDNA libraries were built by 5'RACE with constant-segment primers, adding sample barcodes and unique molecular identifiers. RNA was extracted from every sample with Trizol reagent. Libraries were amplified in two PCR steps, with a second sample barcode and Illumina TruSeq adapters added in the second step. Sequencing of libraries was performed on an Illumina NovaSeq with 2 x 150 bp paired-end reads. Per the authors' processing: With migec v1.2.7, reads were demultiplexed and then collapsed into UMI-guided consensus sequences. Using mixcr v2.1.11, UMI consensuses were aligned to TRA and TRB V and J templates and then assembled into clonotypes. A clonotype was counted as expanded or contracted only when both edgeR and NoisET called the clonotype significant, with the noise models trained on biological replicates. For edgeR calls, the thresholds were a false discovery rate-adjusted p below 0.01 and a log2 fold-change of 1. As an exploratory analysis of dynamics, PCA with hierarchical clustering was applied to max-normalized trajectories of the 1000 most abundant clonotypes. Separately sequenced CD4+ and CD8+ repertoires were used to assign the CD4 or CD8 phenotype of responding clones. TCRdb reprocessing: public reads trimmed at Q25 with fastp, clones called with MiXCR, in-frame beta chains kept. One record per CDR3 amino acid sequence lists the most common genes and DNA. The V and J calls, along with clone size, are taken from TCRdb and not from the paper's own processing. This sample comprises fewer than 450,000 distinct CDR3 sequences, 20% to 25% of them detected only once. Jointly, the top ten make up 8.5% to 10% of the sample.

PBMCs were isolated by Ficoll-Paque density gradient centrifugation. The germline V gene (reference sequence) supplies CDR1 DFQATT and CDR2 SNEGSKA. The CDR3 contains 13 residues, cysteine and phenylalanine counted. Left in the record is the CDR3 DNA by itself, 39 bases read in frame from the first base. For this chain, trimming is 6 bases at the V end and 8 bases at the J end, and the number of junction bases without a gene match is 12. This sequence originates from an adult woman who had mild COVID-19 (a few samples of this study predate the infection). The sample titles of this study are shuffled in the database, so cell type and time point are left out; the donor was told from shared clones. This receptor chain uses TRBV20-1 and TRBJ1-2; 7 junctional bases match TRBD1. Sequencing input: PBMCs or a T cell subset sorted from them (not recorded which). The DNA is as follows: TGCAGTGCCCAAAGTGGGACAGACCCGGGCTACACCTTC. The translation is CSAQSGTDPGYTF.